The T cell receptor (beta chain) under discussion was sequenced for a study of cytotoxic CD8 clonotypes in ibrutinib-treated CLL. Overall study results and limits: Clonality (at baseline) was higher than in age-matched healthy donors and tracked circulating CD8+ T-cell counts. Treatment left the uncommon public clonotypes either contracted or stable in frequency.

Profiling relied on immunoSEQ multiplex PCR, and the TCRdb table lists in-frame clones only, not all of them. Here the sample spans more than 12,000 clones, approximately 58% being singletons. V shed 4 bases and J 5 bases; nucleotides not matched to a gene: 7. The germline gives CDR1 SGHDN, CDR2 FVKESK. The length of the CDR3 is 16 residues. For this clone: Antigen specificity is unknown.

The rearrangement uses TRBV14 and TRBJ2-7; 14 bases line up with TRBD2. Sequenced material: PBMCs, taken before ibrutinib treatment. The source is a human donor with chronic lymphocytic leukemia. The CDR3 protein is CASSRQGLAGDHEQYF. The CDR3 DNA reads TGTGCCAGCAGCCGCCAGGGACTAGCGGGAGACCACGAGCAGTACTTC. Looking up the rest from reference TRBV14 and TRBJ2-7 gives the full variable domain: EAGVTQFPSHSVIEKGQTVTLRCDPISGHDNLYWYRRVMGKEIKFLLHFVKESKQDESGMPNNRFLAERTGGTYSTLKVQPAELEDSGVYFCASSRQGLAGDHEQYFGPGTRLTVT.